This T cell receptor beta chain was recovered during a study of blood T cell repertoires in COVID-19. With V trimmed by 0 bases and J by 0 bases, 4 bases remained unmatched. This CDR3 is built from 17 residues. The germline V gene encodes CDR1 LGHNA and CDR2 YNFKEQ. Only in-frame clones appear in the TCRdb table, and some are missing; sequencing was by immunoSEQ multiplex PCR. The profile shows roughly 500,000 clones, 70% to 90% of them singletons. The chain recombines TRBV4-2 with TRBJ2-3; the match to TRBD2 covers 9 bases. This receptor was obtained from a woman aged 55-69 years who had recovered from COVID-19. Sequencing was carried out using PBMCs or T cells enriched from blood (not recorded which). The CDR3 region is CASSQEVLAGSTDTQYF. The CDR3 coding sequence is TGTGCCAGCAGCCAAGAAGTGCTAGCGGGGAGCACAGATACGCAGTATTTT.